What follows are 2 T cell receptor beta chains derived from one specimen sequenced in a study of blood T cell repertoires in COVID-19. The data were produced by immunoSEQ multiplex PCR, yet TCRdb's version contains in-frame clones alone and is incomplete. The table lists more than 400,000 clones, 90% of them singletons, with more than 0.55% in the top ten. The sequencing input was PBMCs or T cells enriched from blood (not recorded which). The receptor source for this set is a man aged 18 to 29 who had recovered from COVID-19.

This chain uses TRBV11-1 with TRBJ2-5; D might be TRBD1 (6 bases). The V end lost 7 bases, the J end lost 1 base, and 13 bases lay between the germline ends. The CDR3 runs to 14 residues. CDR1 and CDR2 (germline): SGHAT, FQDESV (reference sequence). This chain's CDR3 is CASKNRTVQETQYF. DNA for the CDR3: TGTGCCAGCAAAAATCGGACAGTCCAAGAGACCCAGTACTTC.

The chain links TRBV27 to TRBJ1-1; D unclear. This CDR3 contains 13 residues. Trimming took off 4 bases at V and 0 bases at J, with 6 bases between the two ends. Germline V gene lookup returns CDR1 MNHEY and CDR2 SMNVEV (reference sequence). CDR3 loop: CASSSRMNTEAFF. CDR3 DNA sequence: TGTGCCAGCAGTTCCAGGATGAACACTGAAGCTTTCTTT.